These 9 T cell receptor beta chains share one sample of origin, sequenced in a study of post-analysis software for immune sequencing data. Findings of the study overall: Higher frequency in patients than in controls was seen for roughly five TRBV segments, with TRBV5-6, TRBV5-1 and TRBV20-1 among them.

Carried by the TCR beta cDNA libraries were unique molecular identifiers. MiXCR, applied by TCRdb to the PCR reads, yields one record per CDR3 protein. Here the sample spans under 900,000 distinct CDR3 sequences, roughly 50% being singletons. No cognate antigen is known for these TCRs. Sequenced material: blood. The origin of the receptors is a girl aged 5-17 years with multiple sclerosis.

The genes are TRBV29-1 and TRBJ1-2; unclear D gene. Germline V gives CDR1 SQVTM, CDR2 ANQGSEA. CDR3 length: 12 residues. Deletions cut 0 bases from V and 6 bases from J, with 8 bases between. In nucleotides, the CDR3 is TGCAGCGTTGAAGACAGGCAACATGGCTACACCTTC. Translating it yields CSVEDRQHGYTF.

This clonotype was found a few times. The CDR3 coding sequence is TGTGCCAGCAGTTACAGCAGTAGGTACACAGATACGCAGTATTTT. Translation: CASSYSSRYTDTQYF. The rearrangement joins TRBV6-5 to TRBJ2-3; D ambiguous. CDR1 MNHEY and CDR2 SVGAGI come from the germline V gene. V gave up 2 bases and J gave up 2 bases, with 11 bases separating them. The CDR3 extends over 15 amino acids.

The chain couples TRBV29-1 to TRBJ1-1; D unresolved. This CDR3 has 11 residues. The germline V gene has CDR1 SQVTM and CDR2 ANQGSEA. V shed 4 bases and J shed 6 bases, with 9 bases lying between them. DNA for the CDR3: TGCAGCGTTGGTGGCAGCTCTGAAGCTTTCTTT. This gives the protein CSVGGSSEAFF.

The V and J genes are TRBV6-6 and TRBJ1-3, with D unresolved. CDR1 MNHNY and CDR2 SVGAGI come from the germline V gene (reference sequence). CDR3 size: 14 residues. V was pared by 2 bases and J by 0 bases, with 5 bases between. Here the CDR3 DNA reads TGTGCCAGCAGTTACCCCCTCTCTGGAAACACCATATATTTT. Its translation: CASSYPLSGNTIYF.

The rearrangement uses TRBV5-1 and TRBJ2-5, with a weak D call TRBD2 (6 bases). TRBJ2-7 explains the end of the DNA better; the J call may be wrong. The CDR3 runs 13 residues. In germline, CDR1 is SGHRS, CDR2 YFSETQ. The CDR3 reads CASRPSRGYEQYF. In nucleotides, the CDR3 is TGCGCCAGCAGACCGTCCCGGGGGTACGAGCAGTACTTC.

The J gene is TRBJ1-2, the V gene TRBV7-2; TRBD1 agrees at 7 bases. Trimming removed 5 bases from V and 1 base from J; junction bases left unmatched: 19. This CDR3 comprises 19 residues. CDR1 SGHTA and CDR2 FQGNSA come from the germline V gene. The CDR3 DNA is TGTGCCAGCAGCCCGTCCCTCCTTAGGGGGACAGATGATAACTATGGCTACACCTTC. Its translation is CASSPSLLRGTDDNYGYTF.

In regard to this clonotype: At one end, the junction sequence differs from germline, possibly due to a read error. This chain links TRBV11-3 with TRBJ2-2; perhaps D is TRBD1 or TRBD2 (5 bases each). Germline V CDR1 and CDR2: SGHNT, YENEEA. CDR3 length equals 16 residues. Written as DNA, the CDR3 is TGTGCCAGCAGCTTAGGATGGGACGCCGACACCGGGGAGCGGTTTTTT. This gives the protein CASSLGWDADTGERFF.

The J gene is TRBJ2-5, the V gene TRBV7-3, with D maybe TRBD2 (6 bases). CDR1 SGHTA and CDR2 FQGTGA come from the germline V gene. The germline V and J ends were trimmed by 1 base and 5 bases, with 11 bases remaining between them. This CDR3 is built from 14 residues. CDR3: CASSLNGGGETQYF. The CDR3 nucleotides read TGTGCCAGCAGCTTAAACGGGGGTGGTGAGACCCAGTACTTC.

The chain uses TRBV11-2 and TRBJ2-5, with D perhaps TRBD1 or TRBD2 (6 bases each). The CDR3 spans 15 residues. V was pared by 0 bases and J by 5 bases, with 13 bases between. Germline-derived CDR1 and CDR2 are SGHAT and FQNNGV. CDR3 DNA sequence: TGTGCCAGCAGCTTAGACGGGGGCGCGGGGGAGACCCAGTACTTC. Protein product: CASSLDGGAGETQYF.